This entry lists 17 T cell receptor beta chains sequenced from one sample in a study of control samples from healthy donors and cancer patients. Clones were read by immunoSEQ multiplex PCR, and TCRdb kept only the in-frame ones, dropping some. Of roughly 130,000 clones detected, under 95% appear once; the ten largest clones hold under 2%. The sample taken for sequencing was PBMCs. The origin of the receptors is a man aged 45 to 65 with head and neck cancer.

The V gene is TRBV5-1, the J gene TRBJ1-5; D uncertain. V was cut by 5 bases and J by 2 bases, with 17 bases left in between. CDR3 size: 16 residues. Germline values: CDR1 SGHRS, CDR2 YFSETQ. This CDR3 is CASSWTVLEGNQPQHF. The CDR3 nucleotides are TGCGCCAGCAGTTGGACGGTCCTCGAGGGCAATCAGCCCCAGCATTTT.

V gene TRBV7-8 combines with J gene TRBJ2-2, with D possibly being TRBD2 (5 bases). CDR1 SGHVS and CDR2 FQNEAQ come from the germline V gene. The CDR3 contains 14 residues. The V gene lost 5 bases and the J gene lost 5 bases, with 12 bases spanning the gap. CDR3 in amino acids: CASSPGLGTGELFF. DNA of the CDR3: TGTGCCAGCAGCCCGGGGTTGGGTACCGGGGAGCTGTTTTTT.

The V gene is TRBV7-2, the J gene TRBJ1-5; the D is unclear. This CDR3 is 13 amino acids long. V dropped 5 bases and J dropped 0 bases, with 5 bases sitting between them. Germline-derived CDR1 and CDR2 are SGHTA and FQGNSA. The chain's CDR3 is CASSPASNQPQHF. CDR3 sequence (DNA): TGTGCCAGCAGCCCAGCTAGCAATCAGCCCCAGCATTTT.

The chain uses TRBV18 and TRBJ2-2; D gene unclear. Germline V gives CDR1 KGHSH, CDR2 LQKENI. V dropped 1 base and J dropped 8 bases, with 17 bases sitting between them. The CDR3 runs 16 residues. CDR3 nucleotide sequence: TGTGCCAGCTCACCACAAAGGGTTTCGTCGACGGGGGAGCTGTTTTTT. The encoded protein is CASSPQRVSSTGELFF.

The rearrangement links TRBV29-1 to TRBJ1-2, with a tentative D call TRBD1 (5 bases). V lost 8 bases and J 10 bases, leaving 17 bases between the germline ends. There are 11 residues in the CDR3. Germline V CDR1 and CDR2: SQVTM, ANQGSEA. The CDR3: CSPSSLGDYTF. In nucleotides, the CDR3 is TGCAGCCCCTCCTCCTTGGGGGACTACACCTTC.

This rearrangement joins TRBV3-1 (or the pseudogene TRBV3-2) to TRBJ1-1; TRBD1 aligns across 7 bases. V was clipped by 6 bases and J by 8 bases; unmatched bases: 9. The CDR3 totals 13 residues. Germline V gives CDR1 LGHDT, CDR2 YNNKEL (reference sequence). Here the CDR3 DNA reads TGTGCCAGCAGGGGGGCAGGGGGGACGGAAGCTTTCTTT. It encodes CASRGAGGTEAFF.

The chain recombines TRBV30 with TRBJ1-4; D might be TRBD1 (6 bases). Germline CDR1 reads GTSNPN; CDR2 reads SVGIG (reference sequence). The ends were cut back, 7 bases at V and 4 bases at J, with 13 bases in the middle. The CDR3 is made up of 13 amino acids. The CDR3 region has the DNA TGTGCCTTGTACAGGGCCGGTAATGAAAAACTGTTTTTT. Amino acid sequence: CALYRAGNEKLFF. The complete variable domain, with remaining parts taken from reference TRBV30 and TRBJ1-4, reads SQTIHQWPATLVQPVGSPLSLECTVEGTSNPNLYWYRQAAGRGLQLLFYSVGIGQISSEVPQNLSASRPQDRQFILSSKKLLLSDSGFYLCALYRAGNEKLFFGSGTQLSVL.

With respect to this clone: This same CDR3 is encoded by further DNA sequences in the sample. The chain uses TRBV12-3 or TRBV12-4 and TRBJ1-1; the D gene is possibly TRBD1 (5 bases). V was trimmed by 6 bases and J by 6 bases, leaving 11 bases between them. This CDR3 contains 12 residues. The CDR3 here is CASSLLGAEAFF. CDR3 DNA sequence: TGTGCCAGCAGCTTACTGGGGGCTGAAGCTTTCTTT.

The V call is TRBV27, the J call TRBJ1-6; D is ambiguous. The CDR3 runs 12 residues. Trimming cost V 7 bases and J 6 bases, with 7 bases left between them. The germline V gene encodes CDR1 MNHEY and CDR2 SMNVEV (reference sequence). CDR3 sequence (DNA): TGTGCCAGCACGGAGTTTAATTCACCCCTCCACTTT. It translates to CASTEFNSPLHF.

The CDR3 coding sequence is TGTGCCAGCAGGGGGGGCTGGGAGGACCTAAGGACTTACTATGGCTACACCTTC. Protein sequence: CASRGGWEDLRTYYGYTF. The gene calls are TRBV28 and TRBJ1-2; perhaps TRBD1 as D (6 bases). Trimming left V 6 bases short and J 3 bases short, with 26 bases between. The CDR3 covers 18 residues. Germline CDR1 MDHEN, CDR2 SYDVKM.

The V and J genes are TRBV5-1 and TRBJ2-1; no clear D. Per the germline V gene, CDR1 is SGHRS and CDR2 is YFSETQ. This CDR3 spans 15 amino acids. V was cut by 4 bases and J by 0 bases, with 11 bases left in between. The CDR3 DNA follows: TGCGCCAGCAGCCCCTACTCGAGCTCCTACAATGAGCAGTTCTTC. Its protein product is CASSPYSSSYNEQFF.

The rearrangement joins TRBV9 to TRBJ2-6; no firm D call. This CDR3 is built from 17 residues. V lost 0 bases, J lost 0 bases, and 10 bases lay in between. Germline CDR1 is SGDLS and CDR2 is YYNGEE. The DNA of the CDR3 is TGTGCCAGCAGCGTAGAGGACCACCTCTCTGGGGCCAACGTCCTGACTTTC. This gives the protein CASSVEDHLSGANVLTF.

V gene TRBV3-1 (or the pseudogene TRBV3-2) combines with J gene TRBJ2-1; TRBD2 agrees at 9 bases. The CDR3 totals 20 residues. From germline, CDR1 is LGHDT and CDR2 YNNKEL (reference sequence). With 6 bases clipped from V and 9 bases from J, the junction kept 27 bases outside the gene matches. The DNA of the CDR3 is TGTGCCAGCAGTCGCTACCTTATAACGAGCGGGGGGCGAAGTCGAGGTGAGCAGTTCTTC. Translation gives CASSRYLITSGGRSRGEQFF.

This chain links TRBV2 with TRBJ2-7; D is unresolved. V dropped 7 bases and J dropped 2 bases, with 15 bases sitting between them. This CDR3 region has 14 residues. Germline CDR1 is SNHLY and CDR2 is FYNNEI. CDR3 amino acids: CASTGLGLPYEQYF. The CDR3 coding sequence is TGTGCCAGCACTGGGCTGGGCCTACCCTACGAGCAGTACTTC. The full variable domain, completed using reference TRBV2 and TRBJ2-7, is EPEVTQTPSHQVTQMGQEVILRCVPISNHLYFYWYRQILGQKVEFLVSFYNNEISEKSEIFDDQFSVERPDGSNFTLKIRSTKLEDSAMYFCASTGLGLPYEQYFGPGTRLTVT.

The table lists this clone with many counts. The chain uses TRBV30 and TRBJ1-4, with D unclear. CDR1 is GTSNPN and CDR2 is SVGIG in the germline V gene (reference sequence). The CDR3 sequence is 11 residues long. Trimming stripped 2 bases from V and 8 bases from J, with 6 bases between. In nucleotides, the CDR3 is TGTGCCTGGAGTATAAGGGAAAAACTGTTTTTT. Translation gives CAWSIREKLFF.

The chain is built from TRBV30 and TRBJ1-1; TRBD1 might be the D (5 bases). V was shortened by 2 bases and J by 5 bases, with 12 bases between the two germline ends. CDR1 is GTSNPN, CDR2 SVGIG, per germline (reference sequence). CDR3 length equals 13 residues. The CDR3 DNA reads as TGTGCCTGGAGTTTAAGGGGAAGAACTGAAGCTTTCTTT. Its protein is CAWSLRGRTEAFF. Complete variable domain (other parts from reference TRBV30 and TRBJ1-1): SQTIHQWPATLVQPVGSPLSLECTVEGTSNPNLYWYRQAAGRGLQLLFYSVGIGQISSEVPQNLSASRPQDRQFILSSKKLLLSDSGFYLCAWSLRGRTEAFFGQGTRLTVV.

The chain carries TRBV7-2 and TRBJ2-7; D unresolved. The V gene lost 0 bases and the J gene lost 5 bases, with 8 bases spanning the gap. The CDR3 contains 13 residues. Germline V CDR1 and CDR2: SGHTA, FQGNSA. CDR3 loop: CASSLATQDEQYF. Here the CDR3 DNA reads TGTGCCAGCAGCTTAGCTACCCAGGACGAGCAGTACTTC.